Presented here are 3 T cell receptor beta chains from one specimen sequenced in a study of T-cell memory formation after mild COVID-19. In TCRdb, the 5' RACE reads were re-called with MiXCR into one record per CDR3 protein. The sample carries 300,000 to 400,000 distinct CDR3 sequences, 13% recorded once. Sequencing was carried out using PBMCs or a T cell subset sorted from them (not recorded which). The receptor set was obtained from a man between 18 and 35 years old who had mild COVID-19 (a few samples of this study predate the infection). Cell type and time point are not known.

The CDR3 DNA reads as TGTGCCAGCAGCGTAGGGGGTATCGCTGAAGCTTTCTTT. Translated: CASSVGGIAEAFF. The chain is built from TRBV9 and TRBJ1-1; D is undetermined. Germline V CDR1 and CDR2: SGDLS, YYNGEE. Trimming took off 0 bases at V and 6 bases at J, with 9 bases between the two ends. This CDR3 has 13 residues.

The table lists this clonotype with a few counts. As DNA, the CDR3 is TGTGCCAGTAGTCCTCGGGGGGGGAACACCGGGGAGCTGTTTTTT. Amino acid sequence: CASSPRGGNTGELFF. The V gene is TRBV19, the J gene TRBJ2-2, with 8 bases matching TRBD2. The CDR3 runs to 15 residues. Germline V CDR1 and CDR2: LNHDA, SQIVND (reference sequence). V dropped 5 bases and J dropped 1; count of bases not matched to a gene: 3. The full variable domain, with the rest looked up from reference TRBV19 and TRBJ2-2, is DGGITQSPKYLFRKEGQNVTLSCEQNLNHDAMYWYRQDPGQGLRLIYYSQIVNDFQKGDIAEGYSVSREKKESFPLTVTSAQKNPTAFYLCASSPRGGNTGELFFGEGSRLTVL.

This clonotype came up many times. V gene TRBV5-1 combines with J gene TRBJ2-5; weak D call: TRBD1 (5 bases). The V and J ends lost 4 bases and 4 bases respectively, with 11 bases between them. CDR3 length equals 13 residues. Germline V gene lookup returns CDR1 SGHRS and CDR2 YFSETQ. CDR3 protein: CASSPGRAETQYF. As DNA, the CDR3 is TGCGCCAGCAGCCCGGGCAGGGCAGAGACCCAGTACTTC.